These T cell receptor beta chains were read from a single sample in a study of CD8+CD57+ T cells in acquired aplastic anemia. TCRdb re-called the reads with MiXCR, one entry per CDR3 protein. Found here are about 190,000 distinct CDR3 sequences, around 50% of them singletons; the top ten hold about 15%. Input material: sorted CD4+, CD8+, or CD8+CD57+ T cells (not recorded which) from PBMCs. Receptors were obtained from a human donor in good health, serving as a control. The CDR3 runs from the conserved cysteine through the conserved F or W. Fields, in order: J gene, D gene, clone size, V gene, CDR3 protein, CDR3 DNA. D genes are given only for firm matches. A row's size may be missing; if present it is once, few, many or a size class.

TRBJ1-3	TRBD1	once	TRBV19	CASSIPGQRNTIYF	TGTGCCAGTAGTATTCCGGGACAGAGGAACACCATATATTTT
TRBJ1-6	TRBD1	many	TRBV9	CASSSRQGASSPLHF	TGTGCCAGCAGCTCCCGACAGGGGGCTAGTTCACCCCTCCACTTT
TRBJ2-1	-	-	TRBV5-1	CASSRESSGNNEQFF	TGCGCCAGCAGCCGCGAAAGTTCGGGGAACAATGAGCAGTTCTTC
TRBJ1-4	-	once	TRBV20-1	CSASAYPTNEKLFF	TGCAGTGCTAGTGCCTACCCAACTAATGAAAAACTGTTTTTT
TRBJ2-5	TRBD1	-	TRBV7-8	CASSPTGTGEGETQYF	TGTGCCAGCAGCCCGACCGGGACAGGGGAGGGGGAGACCCAGTACTTC
TRBJ1-2	-	few	TRBV19	CASSPGDTSYGYTF	TGTGCCAGTAGTCCGGGGGACACCAGCTATGGCTACACCTTC
TRBJ2-2	-	-	TRBV30	CAWSVVGAGELFF	TGTGCCTGGAGTGTAGTGGGGGCCGGGGAGCTGTTTTTT
TRBJ1-2	TRBD1	-	TRBV20-1	CSARNFRDRGYGYTF	TGCAGTGCTAGAAATTTTAGGGACAGGGGCTATGGCTACACCTTC
TRBJ1-5	TRBD1	few	TRBV19	CASSMGTGVNSNQPQHF	TGTGCCAGTAGTATGGGGACAGGCGTTAATAGCAATCAGCCCCAGCATTTT
TRBJ1-2	-	few	TRBV10-1	CASRNRQVDGYTF	TGCGCCAGCAGGAATCGACAGGTTGATGGCTACACCTTC
TRBJ1-4	-	few	TRBV25-1	CASSDLQGREKLFF	TGTGCCAGCAGTGATCTCCAGGGCCGTGAAAAACTGTTTTTT
TRBJ1-1	TRBD1	-	TRBV15	CATSRCPYRTGNTEAFF	TGTGCCACCAGCAGATGCCCTTACCGGACAGGGAACACTGAAGCTTTCTTT
TRBJ2-7	-	many	TRBV10-3	CAISAEGSSYEQYF	TGTGCCATCAGTGCCGAGGGAAGCTCCTACGAGCAGTACTTC
TRBJ1-6	TRBD1	many	TRBV2	CASSSGQLYNSPLHF	TGTGCCAGCAGTTCGGGACAGCTTTATAATTCACCCCTCCACTTT
TRBJ1-5	-	-	TRBV25-1	CASSGFGGNQPQHF	TGTGCCAGCAGCGGCTTCGGAGGCAATCAGCCCCAGCATTTT
TRBJ2-7	-	-	TRBV7-2	CASSPPSSYEQYF	TGTGCCAGCAGCCCACCGAGCTCCTACGAGCAGTACTTC
TRBJ1-2	TRBD1	many	TRBV11-2	CASSVTGYGYTF	TGTGCCAGCAGCGTGACAGGGTATGGCTACACCTTC
TRBJ2-2	TRBD2	-	TRBV5-1	CASTVSGSGTGELFF	TGCGCCAGCACCGTAAGCGGGAGCGGCACCGGGGAGCTGTTTTTT
TRBJ1-3	-	-	TRBV29-1	CSVEEPRGTIYF	TGCAGCGTTGAAGAGCCACGGGGCACCATATATTTT
TRBJ2-7	-	-	TRBV10-1	CASSNLGTTTEQYF	TGCGCCAGCAGTAACCTCGGAACTACCACCGAGCAGTACTTC
TRBJ2-7	-	few	TRBV7-8	CASSLLQTGPYEQYF	TGTGCCAGCAGCTTGCTCCAGACAGGCCCCTACGAGCAGTACTTC
TRBJ2-3	-	-	TRBV7-2	CASSINTQYF	TGTGCCAGCAGCATCAATACGCAGTATTTT
TRBJ2-2	-	-	TRBV7-2	CASSLSPSLNTGELFF	TGTGCCAGCAGCTTATCCCCCAGCTTGAACACCGGGGAGCTGTTTTTT
TRBJ2-3	-	-	TRBV7-8	CASSLDPGANTDTQYF	TGTGCCAGCAGCTTAGATCCGGGGGCGAACACAGATACGCAGTATTTT
TRBJ2-2	-	many	TRBV12-3/TRBV12-4	CASRTVNTGELFF	TGTGCCAGCAGAACAGTGAACACCGGGGAGCTGTTTTTT
TRBJ2-7	-	-	TRBV19	CASSIIVGSSYEQYF	TGTGCCAGTAGTATAATCGTCGGGAGCTCCTACGAGCAGTACTTC
TRBJ1-5	TRBD1	many	TRBV6-2/TRBV6-3	CASTGQATQPQHF	TGTGCCAGCACGGGACAGGCCACTCAGCCCCAGCATTTT
TRBJ1-6	-	-	TRBV6-5	CASSLQGSPLHF	TGTGCCAGCAGCCTACAGGGTTCACCCCTCCACTTT
TRBJ1-5	-	many	TRBV20-1	CSASGPGMIGNQPQHF	TGCAGTGCTAGCGGGCCGGGTATGATTGGCAATCAGCCCCAGCATTTT
TRBJ2-1	-	many	TRBV19	CASSRETSTIGNEQFF	TGTGCCAGTAGTAGGGAGACCTCGACGATAGGGAATGAGCAGTTCTTC
TRBJ2-5	TRBD1	-	TRBV19	CASSTSGQGEETQYF	TGTGCCAGTAGTACCTCGGGACAGGGTGAGGAGACCCAGTACTTC
TRBJ1-6	-	many	TRBV7-8	CASRPSPGQLNSPLHF	TGTGCCAGCAGGCCTAGCCCTGGCCAGCTAAATTCACCCCTCCACTTT
TRBJ1-4	-	once	TRBV10-3	CAISDLVSGGMNNEKLFF	TGTGCCATCAGTGACTTGGTTAGCGGGGGTATGAACAATGAAAAACTGTTTTTT
TRBJ2-1	-	-	TRBV7-7	CASSYGGPGTRQFF	TGTGCCAGCAGCTACGGAGGACCGGGAACCAGACAGTTCTTC
TRBJ1-5	-	many	TRBV20-1	CSARTVNQPQHF	TGCAGTGCTAGGACAGTCAATCAGCCCCAGCATTTT
TRBJ1-2	-	-	TRBV2	CNEGYGYTF	TGCAATGAGGGGTATGGCTACACCTTC
TRBJ1-4	-	-	TRBV2	CASSETALLNEKLFF	TGTGCCAGCAGTGAGACGGCACTACTTAATGAAAAACTGTTTTTT
TRBJ1-5	-	-	TRBV15	CATSRATAQYSNQPQHF	TGTGCCACCAGCAGAGCTACAGCTCAGTATAGCAATCAGCCCCAGCATTTT
TRBJ1-1	TRBD1	many	TRBV3-1	CASSQGQGVGNTEAFF	TGTGCCAGCAGCCAAGGACAGGGGGTAGGGAACACTGAAGCTTTCTTT
TRBJ1-2	TRBD1	many	TRBV12-3/TRBV12-4	CASSLRDRVLLGYTF	TGTGCCAGCAGTTTACGGGACAGGGTCCTCCTCGGCTACACCTTC
TRBJ2-5	-	many	TRBV5-8	CASSLAPGQETQYF	TGTGCCAGCAGCTTGGCTCCGGGGCAAGAGACCCAGTACTTC
TRBJ1-5	-	-	TRBV5-4	CASSLLGSNQPQHF	TGTGCCAGCAGCTTGCTGGGGTCCAATCAGCCCCAGCATTTT
TRBJ1-5	TRBD1	-	TRBV12-3/TRBV12-4	CASGTGAYQPQHF	TGTGCCTCCGGGACAGGGGCCTACCAGCCCCAGCATTTT
TRBJ2-5	-	-	TRBV9	CASSGLGGGETQYF	TGTGCCAGCAGCGGACTGGGGGGCGGGGAGACCCAGTACTTC
TRBJ1-4	TRBD1	-	TRBV10-3	CASSLTGAGKLFF	TGTGCCAGCAGCCTTACAGGGGCCGGAAAACTGTTTTTT
TRBJ2-1	TRBD2	-	TRBV20-1	CSARDPSGGADEQFF	TGCAGTGCTAGAGATCCAAGCGGGGGGGCCGATGAGCAGTTCTTC
TRBJ1-1	TRBD1	many	TRBV20-1	CSARVWTGEAFF	TGCAGTGCTAGAGTCTGGACAGGAGAAGCTTTCTTT
TRBJ2-3	-	-	TRBV20-1	CSASTRGQTFTDTQYF	TGCAGTGCTAGTACGCGGGGGCAGACCTTCACAGATACGCAGTATTTT
TRBJ1-4	-	-	TRBV28	CASSNRAGVGEKLFF	TGTGCCAGCAGCAATCGGGCAGGGGTCGGGGAAAAACTGTTTTTT
TRBJ1-1	-	few	TRBV29-1	CSVLGRNTEAFF	TGCAGCGTTTTAGGCCGGAACACTGAAGCTTTCTTT
TRBJ2-7	-	-	TRBV6-1	CASSRITAPSSYEQYF	TGTGCCAGCAGTCGTATCACGGCCCCCTCCTCCTACGAGCAGTACTTC
TRBJ2-5	-	few	TRBV15	CATSRGGETQYF	TGTGCCACCAGCAGAGGGGGGGAGACCCAGTACTTC
TRBJ2-1	TRBD2	many	TRBV7-8	CASSFTSGSYNEQFF	TGTGCCAGCAGCTTTACTAGCGGCTCCTACAATGAGCAGTTCTTC
TRBJ2-1	-	few	TRBV7-3	CASSLNRQVGMGEQFF	TGTGCCAGCAGCCTTAACCGACAGGTGGGGATGGGCGAGCAGTTCTTC
TRBJ1-1	TRBD1	many	TRBV20-1	CSAGGAGGYTEAFF	TGCAGTGCCGGGGGGGCAGGGGGGTACACTGAAGCTTTCTTT
TRBJ1-2	-	-	TRBV19	CASVDSNYFYGYTF	TGTGCCAGCGTGGACAGCAACTATTTCTATGGCTACACCTTC
TRBJ2-1	-	few	TRBV2	CASSQQGDNEQFF	TGCGCCAGCAGCCAACAGGGCGACAATGAGCAGTTCTTC
TRBJ2-7	TRBD2	few	TRBV7-8	CASSPRGGGGAGEQYF	TGTGCCAGCAGCCCAAGAGGTGGCGGGGGGGCAGGAGAGCAGTACTTC
TRBJ2-7	-	-	TRBV29-1	CSFKGFGGYEQYF	TGCAGCTTTAAAGGGTTCGGGGGCTACGAGCAGTACTTC
TRBJ1-5	-	few	TRBV27	CASSSRALNQPQHF	TGTGCCAGCAGTTCTCGAGCCCTGAATCAGCCCCAGCATTTT